This T cell receptor (beta chain) is from a study of OX40 agonist ivuxolimab in advanced cancers. At the level of the study: Of the participants, 40% had some prior anti-PD-1, anti-PD-L1 or anti-CTLA-4 therapy, which was allowed.

V was cut by 6 bases and J by 0 bases, with 12 bases left in between. The germline CDR1 and CDR2 sequences are KGHSH and LQKENI. CDR3 length: 15 amino acids. The data were produced by immunoSEQ multiplex PCR, yet TCRdb's version contains in-frame clones alone and is incomplete. This table holds 150,000 to 190,000 clones, 94% found once. The sample in question was CD4+ or CD8+ T cells sorted from blood, obtained in a trial of the OX40 agonist ivuxolimab. The origin of this receptor is an adult with an advanced solid tumor such as melanoma, head and neck, liver or kidney cancer. The rearrangement joins TRBV18 to TRBJ1-5; tentatively, D is TRBD1 (6 bases). The CDR3 DNA reads TGTGCCAGCTCTCAGGAGACAGGTAGCAATCAGCCCCAGCATTTT. Translated: CASSQETGSNQPQHF.